This TCR beta chain was recovered during a study of PD-L1 blockade in urothelial cancer. Study details: Most patients, about 85% of the roughly 30, were males with bladder-origin cancer. Per blood sample, T cells had a median of roughly 150,000. Findings and caveats of the study: Below-median TCR clonality that was measured in pretreatment blood predicted better survival.

About this clone itself: The antigen is unknown.

Repertoires were generated with immunoSEQ multiplex PCR, while TCRdb's copy carries only in-frame clones and drops some. The repertoire holds around 70,000 clones, with 85% to 90% as singletons. Time point defined: pretreatment peripheral blood. The cohort comprised individuals with locally advanced or metastatic urothelial carcinoma. Germline V gene data show CDR1 as SGHRS and CDR2 as YFSETQ. Trimming took 5 bases from V and 0 from J; bases not matched to a gene: 5. This CDR3 is 15 amino acids long. V and J are TRBV5-1 and TRBJ2-1, with TRBD2 matching over 7 bases. This sample comprised PBMCs, obtained around atezolizumab (anti-PD-L1) treatment. This receptor was identified in an older man with urothelial cancer. The CDR3 region has the DNA TGCGCCAGCAGGCAAGCGGGAAGCTCCTACAATGAGCAGTTCTTC. The encoded protein is CASRQAGSSYNEQFF.